This T cell receptor (beta chain) was obtained from a study of blood T cells in healthy people across ages. A second 7 to 11 cycle PCR used barcoded and J-beta primers. Every cDNA molecule bore a tag from a template-switch adaptor containing 12 random nucleotides. Sequencing recovered at least 2.5 million CDR3-containing paired-end reads from each sample. TCRdb itself ran the 5' RACE reads through MiXCR, one entry per CDR3 protein. The sample has about 630,000 distinct CDR3 sequences, over 20% seen once; the top ten hold roughly 3.6%. Extracted total RNA amounted to at least 5.5 micrograms for each sample. CDR1 SGHTA and CDR2 FQGNSA come from the germline V gene. The J segment lost 1 base and the V segment lost 2 bases, leaving 2 bases of the junction unmatched. The CDR3 loop spans 14 amino acids.

This sequence originates from a man between 65 and 85 years old in good health. This sequence joins TRBV7-2 and TRBJ2-7; 7 nucleotides agree with TRBD1. Sequencing was performed on blood. The CDR3 region has the DNA TGTGCCAGCAGCTTAACGGGACAGTCCTACGAGCAGTACTTC. This sequence encodes CASSLTGQSYEQYF.